The 6 T cell receptor beta chains presented below share a single source sample, sequenced in a study of blood T cell repertoires in COVID-19. Method: immunoSEQ multiplex PCR; TCRdb's copy keeps in-frame clones and lacks some. Here the sample spans around 190,000 clones, more than 75% being singletons. The sequenced sample was peripheral blood. The receptors originated from a human donor in a cohort sampled during active COVID-19.

The chain joins TRBV25-1 to TRBJ2-1, with D perhaps matching TRBD1 (6 bases). The CDR3 has 15 amino acids. V lost 3 bases and J 2 bases, leaving 11 bases between the germline ends. Germline lookup yields CDR1 MGHDK and CDR2 SYGVNS. CDR3 sequence: CASSEPGQPYNEQFF. The CDR3 DNA is TGTGCCAGCAGTGAGCCGGGACAACCCTACAATGAGCAGTTCTTC. Full variable domain (outside the CDR3, taken from reference TRBV25-1 and TRBJ2-1): EADIYQTPRYLVIGTGKKITLECSQTMGHDKMYWYQQDPGMELHLIHYSYGVNSTEKGDLSSESTVSRIRTEHFPLTLESARPSHTSQYLCASSEPGQPYNEQFFGPGTRLTVL.

This clone appeared once. CDR3 protein: CASSLDGRGSDTQYF. In DNA, the CDR3 is TGTGCCAGCAGCTTAGATGGAAGGGGGTCAGATACGCAGTATTTT. The chain recombines TRBV11-2 with TRBJ2-3; a weak D match, TRBD1 (6 bases). The V gene's germline CDR1 is SGHAT and CDR2 FQNNGV. Trimming removed 0 bases from V and 4 bases from J, with 11 bases in between. The CDR3 contains 15 residues. The full variable domain, with the rest looked up from reference TRBV11-2 and TRBJ2-3, is EAGVAQSPRYKIIEKRQSVAFWCNPISGHATLYWYQQILGQGPKLLIQFQNNGVVDDSQLPKDRFSAERLKGVDSTLKIQPAKLEDSAVYLCASSLDGRGSDTQYFGPGTRLTVL.

The genes are TRBV27 and TRBJ2-1; TRBD2 matches at 9 bases. This CDR3 is built from 15 residues. V was clipped by 3 bases and J by 12 bases; unmatched bases: 12. From germline, CDR1 is MNHEY and CDR2 SMNVEV (reference sequence). CDR3 DNA sequence: TGTGCCAGCAGTTTTGGCGGGAGGGGGTCAGGCGGGCAGTTCTTC. It specifies CASSFGGRGSGGQFF.

This sequence joins TRBV6-5 and TRBJ2-5; no firm D call. This CDR3 contains 15 residues. Trimming took 6 bases from V and 1 from J, leaving 15 bases between them. CDR1 and CDR2 (germline): MNHEY, SVGAGI. DNA of the CDR3: TGTGCCAGCAGCCCGAGACCGACTGGCCAAGAGACCCAGTACTTC. Its protein product is CASSPRPTGQETQYF.

The chain is built from TRBV7-9 and TRBJ2-6; TRBD2 agrees at 7 bases. The length of the CDR3 is 15 residues. Germline assignment: CDR1 SEHNR and CDR2 FQNEAQ (reference sequence). J was trimmed by 2 bases and V by 7 bases; bases with no gene match: 5. The CDR3 sequence is CASNWGGAGANVLTF. The CDR3 DNA reads TGTGCCAGCAACTGGGGGGGAGCTGGGGCCAACGTCCTGACTTTC.

The chain employs TRBV10-2 and TRBJ2-7, with D possibly being TRBD2 (6 bases). The CDR3 sequence is 15 residues long. Germline V gene lookup returns CDR1 WSHSY and CDR2 SAAADI. Deletions cut 7 bases from V and 0 bases from J, with 16 bases between. The CDR3 DNA follows: TGCGCCAGCATTTTTACGGGAGCGAGCTCCTACGAGCAGTACTTC. Translation: CASIFTGASSYEQYF.